This TCR beta chain originates from a study of cytomegalovirus exposure and HLA in healthy donors. This clone was seen only a few times. The PCR employed 60 Vbeta primers together with 13 Jbeta primers. Produced via immunoSEQ multiplex PCR; TCRdb's table is partial and in-frame only. The sample lists about 65,000 clones, about 72% occurring once. What was sequenced was PBMCs. This clonotype was sampled from a girl between 5 and 17 years old in good health and CMV-seropositive.

In DNA, the CDR3 is TGTGCCAGCTCACTTGGGACTAGCGGACAAGAGACCCAGTACTTC. This translates into CASSLGTSGQETQYF. V is TRBV18 and J is TRBJ2-5; 11 bases map to TRBD2. The germline V gene has CDR1 KGHSH and CDR2 LQKENI. This CDR3 contains 15 residues. The trim removed 4 bases at V and 2 bases at J, leaving 3 bases unmatched.